One T cell receptor beta chain is described in this entry. The antigen remains undetermined. These data originate in a study of shared clonotypes between healthy human individuals. About the study: Two female and a few male donors aged 18 to 49 were enrolled.

Germline CDR1 reads MNHEY; CDR2 reads SMNVEV (reference sequence). CDR3 length: 20 residues. V was pared by 5 bases and J by 2 bases, with 21 bases of the junction left unmatched. General study findings and limits: A handful of donors showed sharing of around 5.3% of naive CD4 clonotypes.

Terminally differentiated effector memory CD45RA+ cells were excluded by CCR7 positive selection of CD45RO-negative cells. The sorted-subset replicate PCRs were given approximately 190 ng DNA, which is approximately 30,000 T cell genomes. The table came from immunoSEQ multiplex PCR; TCRdb's copy has only in-frame clones and leaves some out. In the table there are about 1,800,000 clones, about 95% of which are singletons. The chain is built from TRBV27 and TRBJ2-7; 10 bases fit TRBD2. The source of this sequence is a man younger than 35 in good health. The sequenced sample was naive CD8+ T cells sorted from blood. CDR3 DNA sequence: TGTGCCAGCAGTCCAACCTCCCACCTCTTTCTAGCGGGAGATCCCTACGAGCAGTACTTC. It specifies CASSPTSHLFLAGDPYEQYF.